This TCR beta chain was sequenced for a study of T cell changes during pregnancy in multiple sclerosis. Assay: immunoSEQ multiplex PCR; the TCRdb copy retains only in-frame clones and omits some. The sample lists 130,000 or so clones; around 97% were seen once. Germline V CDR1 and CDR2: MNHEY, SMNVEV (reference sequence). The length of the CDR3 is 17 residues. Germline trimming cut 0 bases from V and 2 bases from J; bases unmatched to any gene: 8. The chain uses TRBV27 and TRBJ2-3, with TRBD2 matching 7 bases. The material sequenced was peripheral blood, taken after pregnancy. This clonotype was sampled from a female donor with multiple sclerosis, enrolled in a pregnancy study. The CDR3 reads CASSLSGGRTITDTQYF. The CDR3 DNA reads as TGTGCCAGCAGTTTATCGGGGGGGAGGACCATCACAGATACGCAGTATTTT.